This T cell receptor beta chain stems from a study of human CD4 T cells and Enterobacteriaceae. Using immunoSEQ multiplex PCR, the repertoire was profiled, and TCRdb retains in-frame clones only, with some absent. The sample gives 25,000 to 35,000 clones, about four fifths of which show up once; approximately 0.9% is in the top ten. Memory CD4+ T cells were sorted as all CD4+ cells except CD45RA+CCR7+CD95- naive cells, over 95% pure. CDR3 length: 15 amino acids. Germline CDR1 MNHEY, CDR2 SVGAGI. The V end lost 2 bases, the J end lost 6 bases, and 13 bases lay between the germline ends. The TCR originated in a human donor in good health. The chain carries TRBV6-5 and TRBJ2-2; possibly TRBD1 for D (5 bases). Sequenced material: memory CD4+ T cells from blood. The chain's CDR3 is CASSYRKEGAGELFF. The CDR3 nucleotides are TGTGCCAGCAGTTACCGTAAGGAAGGGGCCGGGGAGCTGTTTTTT.